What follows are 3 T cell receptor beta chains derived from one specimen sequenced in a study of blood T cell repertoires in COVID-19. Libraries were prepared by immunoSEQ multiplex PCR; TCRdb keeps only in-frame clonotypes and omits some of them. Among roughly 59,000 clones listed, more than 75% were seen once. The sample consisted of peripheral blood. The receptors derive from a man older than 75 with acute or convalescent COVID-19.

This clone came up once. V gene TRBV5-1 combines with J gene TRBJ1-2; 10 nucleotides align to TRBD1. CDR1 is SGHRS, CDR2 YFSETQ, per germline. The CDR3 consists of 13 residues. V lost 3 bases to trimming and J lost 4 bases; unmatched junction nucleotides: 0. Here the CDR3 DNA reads TGCGCCAGCAGCTGGACAGGGGGCTATGGCTACACCTTC. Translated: CASSWTGGYGYTF. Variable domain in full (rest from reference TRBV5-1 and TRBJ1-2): KAGVTQTPRYLIKTRGQQVTLSCSPISGHRSVSWYQQTPGQGLQFLFEYFSETQRNKGNFPGRFSGRQFSNSRSEMNVSTLELGDSALYLCASSWTGGYGYTFGSGTRLTVV.

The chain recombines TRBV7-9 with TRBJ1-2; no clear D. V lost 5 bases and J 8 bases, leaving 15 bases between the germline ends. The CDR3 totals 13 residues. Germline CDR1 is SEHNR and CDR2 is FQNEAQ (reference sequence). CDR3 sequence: CASSPPRVGGYTF. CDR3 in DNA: TGTGCCAGCAGCCCACCACGGGTTGGGGGCTACACCTTC.

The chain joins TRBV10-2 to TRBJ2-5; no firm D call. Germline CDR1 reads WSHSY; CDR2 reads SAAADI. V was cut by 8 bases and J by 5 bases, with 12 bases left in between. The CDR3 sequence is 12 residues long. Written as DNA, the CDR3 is TGCGCCAGCGGTGTGGGCCGGGAGACCCAGTACTTC. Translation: CASGVGRETQYF.